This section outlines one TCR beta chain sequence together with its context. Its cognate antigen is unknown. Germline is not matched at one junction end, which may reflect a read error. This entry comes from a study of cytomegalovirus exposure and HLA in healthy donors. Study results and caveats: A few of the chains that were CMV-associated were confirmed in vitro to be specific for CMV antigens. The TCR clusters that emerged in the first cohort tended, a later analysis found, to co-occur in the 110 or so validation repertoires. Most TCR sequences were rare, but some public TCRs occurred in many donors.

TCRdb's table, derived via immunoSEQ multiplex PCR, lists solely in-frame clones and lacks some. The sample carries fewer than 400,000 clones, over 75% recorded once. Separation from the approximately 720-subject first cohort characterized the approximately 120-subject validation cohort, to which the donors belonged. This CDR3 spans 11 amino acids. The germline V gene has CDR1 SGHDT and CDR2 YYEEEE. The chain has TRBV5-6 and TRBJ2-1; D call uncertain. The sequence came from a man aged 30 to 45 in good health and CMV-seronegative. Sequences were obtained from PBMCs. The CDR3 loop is CASSFLGEEFF. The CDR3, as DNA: TGTGCCAGCAGCTTCTTAGGTGAGGAGTTCTTC.